The T cell receptor (beta chain) described here comes from a study of T cells in Graves' hyperthyroidism and ophthalmopathy. Many counts were recorded for this clonotype. The source material, RNA transcripts, was used to amplify TCR beta CDR3 regions. First-round RT-PCR of the TCR CDR3 relied on the HTBI primer set. TCRdb reanalysed the multiplex PCR reads using MiXCR and keeps one entry per CDR3 protein. Here the sample spans fewer than 750,000 distinct CDR3 sequences, 14% to 15% being singletons. The CDR3 is 12 amino acids. Trimming shortened V by 1 base and J by 3 bases, and 7 bases separated the two germline ends. Per germline, CDR1 DFQATT and CDR2 SNEGSKA (reference sequence).

The receptor was derived from a woman aged 40 to 49 with Graves' ophthalmopathy. The rearrangement links TRBV20-1 to TRBJ2-7; D is ambiguous. Sequencing was done on a sample of blood. The CDR3 nucleotides are TGCAGTGCTAGAGCTTCAAGCTACGAGCAGTACTTC. Its protein product is CSARASSYEQYF.